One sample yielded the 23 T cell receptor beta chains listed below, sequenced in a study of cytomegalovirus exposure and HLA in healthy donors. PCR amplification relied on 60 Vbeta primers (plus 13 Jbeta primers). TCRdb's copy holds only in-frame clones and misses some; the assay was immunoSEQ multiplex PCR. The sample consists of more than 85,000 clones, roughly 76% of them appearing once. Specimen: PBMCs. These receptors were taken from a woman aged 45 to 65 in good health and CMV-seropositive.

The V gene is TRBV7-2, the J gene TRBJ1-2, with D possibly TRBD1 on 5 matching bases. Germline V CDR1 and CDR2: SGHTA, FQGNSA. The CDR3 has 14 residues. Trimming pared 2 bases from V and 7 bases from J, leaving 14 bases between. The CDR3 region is CASSLNQGYGGYTF. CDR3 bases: TGTGCCAGCAGCTTAAACCAGGGATACGGTGGCTACACCTTC.

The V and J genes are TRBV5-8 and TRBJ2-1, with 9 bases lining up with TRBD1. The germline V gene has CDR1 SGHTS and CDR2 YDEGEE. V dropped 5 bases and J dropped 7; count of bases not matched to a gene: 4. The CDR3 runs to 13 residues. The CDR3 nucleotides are TGTGCCAGCAGGGGACAGGGTCGGAATGAGCAGTTCTTC. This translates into CASRGQGRNEQFF.

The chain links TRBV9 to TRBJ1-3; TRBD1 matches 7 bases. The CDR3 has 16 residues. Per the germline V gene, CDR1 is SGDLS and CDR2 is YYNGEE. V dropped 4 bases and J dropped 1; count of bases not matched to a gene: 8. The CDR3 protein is CASSNGQVSSGNTIYF. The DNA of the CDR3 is TGTGCCAGCAGCAACGGACAGGTCTCTTCTGGAAACACCATATATTTT. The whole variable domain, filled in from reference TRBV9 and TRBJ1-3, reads DSGVTQTPKHLITATGQRVTLRCSPRSGDLSVYWYQQSLDQGLQFLIQYYNGEERAKGNILERFSAQQFPDLHSELNLSSLELGDSALYFCASSNGQVSSGNTIYFGEGSWLTVV.

The CDR3 loop is CASNLSGGMKTQYF. The CDR3 region has the DNA TGCGCCAGCAATTTAAGCGGGGGGATGAAGACCCAGTACTTC. The V call is TRBV10-1, the J call TRBJ2-5; 9 nucleotides match TRBD2. Germline loops: CDR1 WNHNN, CDR2 SYGVQD (reference sequence). This CDR3 has 14 amino acids. After removal of 7 bases from V and 6 bases from J, the junction contained 9 bases not matched to a gene.

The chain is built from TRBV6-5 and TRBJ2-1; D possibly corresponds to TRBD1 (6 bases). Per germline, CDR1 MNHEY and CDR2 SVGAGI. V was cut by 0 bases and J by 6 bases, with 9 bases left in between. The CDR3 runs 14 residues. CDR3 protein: CASSYSGRGNEQFF. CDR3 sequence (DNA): TGTGCCAGCAGTTACTCGGGCAGGGGCAATGAGCAGTTCTTC.

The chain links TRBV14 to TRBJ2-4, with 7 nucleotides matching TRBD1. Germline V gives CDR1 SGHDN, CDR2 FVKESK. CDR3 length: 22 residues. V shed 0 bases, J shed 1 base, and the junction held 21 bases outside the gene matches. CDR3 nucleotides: TGTGCCAGCAGCCAAGAGTTGGGTAAGGGACAGATCCTAGGGGATGCCAAAAACATTCAGTACTTC. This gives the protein CASSQELGKGQILGDAKNIQYF.

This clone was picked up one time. The CDR3 DNA follows: TGTGCCAGCAGCCTCACGACAGGGGTCAAAAACATTCAGTACTTC. Its protein product is CASSLTTGVKNIQYF. This chain connects TRBV5-4 to TRBJ2-4, with 8 nucleotides matching TRBD1. The germline V gene encodes CDR1 SGHNT and CDR2 YYREEE (reference sequence). This CDR3 is 15 amino acids long. With V trimmed by 4 bases and J by 3 bases, 6 bases remained unmatched.

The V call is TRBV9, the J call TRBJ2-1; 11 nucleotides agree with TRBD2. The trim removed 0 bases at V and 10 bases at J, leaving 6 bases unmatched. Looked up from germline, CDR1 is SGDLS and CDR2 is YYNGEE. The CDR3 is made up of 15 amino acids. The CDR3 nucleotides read TGTGCCAGCAGCGTAGCCCTAGCGGGGGGTCGGGAGCAGTTCTTC. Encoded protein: CASSVALAGGREQFF.

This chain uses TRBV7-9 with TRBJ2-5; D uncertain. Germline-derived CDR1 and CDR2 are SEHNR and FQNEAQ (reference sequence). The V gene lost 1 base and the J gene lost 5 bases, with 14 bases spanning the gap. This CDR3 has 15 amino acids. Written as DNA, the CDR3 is TGTGCCAGCAGCTTAGGTCCCGGCGGAAGGGAGACCCAGTACTTC. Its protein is CASSLGPGGRETQYF.

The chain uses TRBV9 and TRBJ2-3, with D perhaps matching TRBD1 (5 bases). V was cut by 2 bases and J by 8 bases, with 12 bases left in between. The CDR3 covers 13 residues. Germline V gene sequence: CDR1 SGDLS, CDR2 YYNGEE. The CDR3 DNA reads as TGTGCCAGCAGCGTTGGGGCCCTCTCTACGCAGTATTTT. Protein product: CASSVGALSTQYF.

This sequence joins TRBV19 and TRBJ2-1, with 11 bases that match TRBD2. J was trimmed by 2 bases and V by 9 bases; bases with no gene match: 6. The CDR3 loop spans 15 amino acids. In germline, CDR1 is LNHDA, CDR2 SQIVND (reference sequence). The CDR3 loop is CASRLLAGAYNEQFF. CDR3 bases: TGTGCCAGCCGATTACTAGCGGGAGCCTACAATGAGCAGTTCTTC.

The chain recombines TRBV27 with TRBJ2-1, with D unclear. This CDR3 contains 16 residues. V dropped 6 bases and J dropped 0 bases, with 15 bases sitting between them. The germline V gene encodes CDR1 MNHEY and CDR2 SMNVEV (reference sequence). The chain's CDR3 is CASSPVGPSSYNEQFF. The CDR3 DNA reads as TGTGCCAGCAGCCCTGTTGGTCCGAGCTCCTACAATGAGCAGTTCTTC.

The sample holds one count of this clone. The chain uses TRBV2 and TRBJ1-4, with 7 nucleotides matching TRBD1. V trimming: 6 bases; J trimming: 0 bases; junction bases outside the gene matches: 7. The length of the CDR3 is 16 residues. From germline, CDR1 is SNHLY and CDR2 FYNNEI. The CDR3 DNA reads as TGTGCCAGCAGCCGTGACAGGGCTGCAACTAATGAAAAACTGTTTTTT. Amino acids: CASSRDRAATNEKLFF.

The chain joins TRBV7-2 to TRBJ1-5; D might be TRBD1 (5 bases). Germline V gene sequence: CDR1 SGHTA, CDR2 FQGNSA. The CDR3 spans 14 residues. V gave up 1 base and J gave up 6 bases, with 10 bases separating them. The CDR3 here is CASSLDRGGQPQHF. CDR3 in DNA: TGTGCCAGCAGCTTAGATCGGGGGGGTCAGCCCCAGCATTTT.

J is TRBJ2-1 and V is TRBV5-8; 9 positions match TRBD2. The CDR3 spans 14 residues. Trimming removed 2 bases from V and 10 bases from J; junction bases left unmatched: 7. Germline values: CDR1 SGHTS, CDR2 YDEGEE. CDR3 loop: CASSFSGGLREQFF. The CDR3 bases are TGTGCCAGCAGCTTTAGCGGGGGTCTTCGGGAGCAGTTCTTC.

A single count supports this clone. The CDR3 spells CASSLGAGQGQETQYF. The CDR3 bases are TGTGCCAGCAGCTTGGGGGCAGGGCAAGGCCAAGAGACCCAGTACTTC. The chain is built from TRBV5-8 and TRBJ2-5; TRBD1 is a possible D gene (5 bases). The V end lost 0 bases, the J end lost 1 base, and 13 bases lay between the germline ends. Germline CDR1 SGHTS, CDR2 YDEGEE. CDR3 size: 16 residues. Using reference TRBV5-8 and TRBJ2-5 for the parts outside the CDR3, the full variable domain is EAGVTQSPTHLIKTRGQQATLRCSPISGHTSVYWYQQALGLGLQFLLWYDEGEERNRGNFPPRFSGRQFPNYSSELNVNALELEDSALYLCASSLGAGQGQETQYFGPGTRLLVL.

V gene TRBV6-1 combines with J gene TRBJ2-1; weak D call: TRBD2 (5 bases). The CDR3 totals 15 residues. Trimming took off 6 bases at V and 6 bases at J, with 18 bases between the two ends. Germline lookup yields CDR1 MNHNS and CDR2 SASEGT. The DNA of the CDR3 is TGTGCCAGCAGCCCGTTTAGCGTCGGCCTCAATGAGCAGTTCTTC. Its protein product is CASSPFSVGLNEQFF.

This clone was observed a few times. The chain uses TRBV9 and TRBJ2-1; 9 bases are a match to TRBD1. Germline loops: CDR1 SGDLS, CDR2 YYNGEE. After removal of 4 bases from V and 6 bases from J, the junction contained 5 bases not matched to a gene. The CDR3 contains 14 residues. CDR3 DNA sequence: TGTGCCAGCAGCCCCTGGACAGGGGCCAATGAGCAGTTCTTC. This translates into CASSPWTGANEQFF.

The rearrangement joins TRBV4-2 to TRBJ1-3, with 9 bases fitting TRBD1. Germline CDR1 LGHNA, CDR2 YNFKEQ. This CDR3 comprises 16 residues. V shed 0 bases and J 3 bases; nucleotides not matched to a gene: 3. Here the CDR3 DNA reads TGTGCCAGCAGCCAAGATGGGGGACAGGGTGGAAACACCATATATTTT. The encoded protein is CASSQDGGQGGNTIYF.

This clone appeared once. The CDR3 bases are TGCGCCAGCAGCCTGGACTACTCTGGAAACACCATATATTTT. Encoded protein: CASSLDYSGNTIYF. The J gene is TRBJ1-3, the V gene TRBV5-1, with D unclear. CDR3 length equals 14 residues. V lost 4 bases to trimming and J lost 0 bases, with 8 bases between them. CDR1 and CDR2 (germline): SGHRS, YFSETQ.

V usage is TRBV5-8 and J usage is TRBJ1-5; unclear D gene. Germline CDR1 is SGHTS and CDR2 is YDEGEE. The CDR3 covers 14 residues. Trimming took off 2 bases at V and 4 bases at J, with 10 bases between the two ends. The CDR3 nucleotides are TGTGCCAGCAGCTTAAGCCAGGCTAATCAGCCCCAGCATTTT. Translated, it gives CASSLSQANQPQHF.

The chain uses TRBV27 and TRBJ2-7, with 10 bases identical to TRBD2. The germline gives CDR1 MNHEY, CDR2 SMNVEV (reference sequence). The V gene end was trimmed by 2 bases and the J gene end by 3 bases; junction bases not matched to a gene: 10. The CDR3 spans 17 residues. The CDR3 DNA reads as TGTGCCAGCAGTTTAGGTATTCTCCAGCGGGGGGGCTACGAGCAGTACTTC. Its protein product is CASSLGILQRGGYEQYF.

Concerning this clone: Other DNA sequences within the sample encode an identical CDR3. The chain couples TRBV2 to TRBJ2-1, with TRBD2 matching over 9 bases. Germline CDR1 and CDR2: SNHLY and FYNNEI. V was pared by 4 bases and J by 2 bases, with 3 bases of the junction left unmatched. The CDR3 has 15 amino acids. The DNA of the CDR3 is TGTGCCAGCAGTGCGAGACTAGCGGCCTACAATGAGCAGTTCTTC. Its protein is CASSARLAAYNEQFF.